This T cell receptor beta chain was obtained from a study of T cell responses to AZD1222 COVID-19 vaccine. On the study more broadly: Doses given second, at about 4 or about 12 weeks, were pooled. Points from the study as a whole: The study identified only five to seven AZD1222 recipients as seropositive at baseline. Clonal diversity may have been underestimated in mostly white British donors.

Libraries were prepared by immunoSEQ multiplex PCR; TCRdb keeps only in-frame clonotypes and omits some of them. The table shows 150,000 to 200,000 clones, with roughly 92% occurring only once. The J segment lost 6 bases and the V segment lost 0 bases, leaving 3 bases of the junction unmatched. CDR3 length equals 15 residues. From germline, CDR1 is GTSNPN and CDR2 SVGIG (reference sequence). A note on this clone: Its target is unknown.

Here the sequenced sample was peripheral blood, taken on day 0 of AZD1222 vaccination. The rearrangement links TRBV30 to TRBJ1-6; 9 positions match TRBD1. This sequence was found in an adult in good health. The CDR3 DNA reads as TGTGCCTGGAGTGTTGCGGACAGGGGTAATTCACCCCTCCACTTT. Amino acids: CAWSVADRGNSPLHF.